Listed below are T cell receptor beta chains from one sample, sequenced in a study of cytotoxic CD8 clonotypes in ibrutinib-treated CLL. Profiled with immunoSEQ multiplex PCR; TCRdb holds only in-frame clones, not every one. The table has 29,000 or so clones, 76% seen once; the top ten hold 45% to 65%. The material sequenced was PBMCs, taken after 36 months of ibrutinib treatment. Source of these receptors: a human donor with chronic lymphocytic leukemia. The conserved cysteine and the conserved F or W are not part of the CDR3 here. A D gene is named only where the DNA matches it firmly. Some rows have no size entry. The others give once, few or many, or a class for an expanded clone.

clone_size,v_call,d_call,j_call,cdr3_aa
NA,TRBV6-5,NA,TRBJ2-1,ASSYSAAYNEQF
NA,TRBV9,NA,TRBJ1-1,ASSVVERNTEAF
NA,TRBV29-1,TRBD1,TRBJ2-3,SVVGGVTDTQY
NA,TRBV5-4,NA,TRBJ2-5,ASNRDSQETQY
NA,TRBV5-4,NA,TRBJ1-3,ASSLGSGNTIY
NA,TRBV5-8,NA,TRBJ1-4,ASSFGLGTNEKLF
NA,TRBV6-1,NA,TRBJ1-1,ASSSVTEAF
few,TRBV2,NA,TRBJ1-6,ASSASLPNSPLH
NA,TRBV5-1,NA,TRBJ2-7,ASSRRSSNAGLSSYEQY
NA,TRBV5-4,NA,TRBJ2-7,ASSLAGSDEQY
NA,TRBV15,NA,TRBJ1-3,ATSREPYQGPSGNTIY
NA,TRBV10-3,TRBD1,TRBJ1-4,AIGGTGVEKLF
NA,TRBV5-1,NA,TRBJ1-2,ASSPDTHYGYT
once,TRBV6-5,TRBD1,TRBJ1-6,ASSYSTGRSPLH
NA,TRBV5-4,NA,TRBJ2-2,ASSARGSPGAGELF
NA,TRBV4-3,NA,TRBJ2-5,ASSQDGSGTQY
NA,TRBV4-1,NA,TRBJ1-1,ASSPPGTNEAF
few,TRBV5-1,NA,TRBJ1-2,ASSLGGPPYGYT
NA,TRBV30,NA,TRBJ2-2,AWSVMTGGELF